This T cell receptor beta chain is from a study of regulatory T cells in long-lasting Graves disease. This clonotype came up many times. As yet, its antigen is unknown. This CDR3 region has 13 residues. Trimming removed 3 bases at V and 2 bases at J, with 7 bases between. Germline V gene sequence: CDR1 KGHSH, CDR2 LQKENI. Researchers made TCR beta libraries by using iRepertoire HTBI primers and running Arm-PCR on CDR3 regions. In TCRdb, the multiplex PCR reads were re-called with MiXCR into one record per CDR3 protein. The sample includes 250,000 or so distinct CDR3 sequences, 15% to 20% of them seen just once. Notes on the study in general: The TCR repertoire of persistent Graves' patients was less diverse than that of newly diagnosed ones.

Documented time point: newly diagnosed GD, antithyroid drugs for less than 3 months. Scientists built the TCR library using RNA that was extracted from PBMCs. The data also belong to a second study, concerning T cells in Graves' hyperthyroidism and ophthalmopathy. From that paper: The HTBI primer set served for first-round RT-PCR of the TCR CDR3.

The material was peripheral blood mononuclear cells (PBMCs), obtained at new diagnosis, from a patient treated with antithyroid drugs. The chain couples TRBV18 to TRBJ1-1; D not resolved. The clonotype originates from a woman in her twenties or thirties with Graves disease. The CDR3 bases are TGTGCCAGCTCACCTTTTGGAAACACTGAAGCTTTCTTT. It yields the protein CASSPFGNTEAFF. Looking up the rest from reference TRBV18 and TRBJ1-1 gives the full variable domain: NAGVMQNPRHLVRRRGQEARLRCSPMKGHSHVYWYRQLPEEGLKFMVYLQKENIIDESGMPKERFSAEFPKEGPSILRIQQVVRGDSAAYFCASSPFGNTEAFFGQGTRLTVV.